This section outlines one T cell receptor (beta chain) sequence together with its context. Its antigen is not known. The sample comes from a study of cytomegalovirus exposure and HLA in healthy donors. On the study more broadly: Across 300 to 400 genotyped donors, roughly 80% landed in the Caucasian-associated ancestry cluster.

This PCR relied on a set of 60 Vbeta primers and 13 Jbeta primers. Profiled with immunoSEQ multiplex PCR; TCRdb holds only in-frame clones, not every one. The data contain tens of thousands of clones, over 70% of them seen just once; the ten biggest clones take up roughly 7.1%. Study-level findings and limits: There was a cluster of highly shared sequence variants that was likely a sequencing artifact. Immune exposure was documented only through CMV serostatus.

The clonotype was recovered from a woman between 40 and 55 years old in good health and CMV-seronegative. Sequencing was done on a sample of PBMCs.

The CDR3 DNA is TGTGCCAGCAGCTCCCAACAGGGGGCTAACTACGAGCAGTACTTC. It is translated as CASSSQQGANYEQYF. The V and J genes are TRBV7-2 and TRBJ2-7; TRBD1 aligns across 9 bases. Germline trimming cut 4 bases from V and 3 bases from J; bases unmatched to any gene: 7. This CDR3 region has 15 residues. The germline CDR1 and CDR2 sequences are SGHTA and FQGNSA. Full variable domain (outside the CDR3, taken from reference TRBV7-2 and TRBJ2-7): GAGVSQSPSNKVTEKGKDVELRCDPISGHTALYWYRQSLGQGLEFLIYFQGNSAPDKSGLPSDRFSAERTGGSVSTLTIQRTQQEDSAVYLCASSSQQGANYEQYFGPGTRLTVT.